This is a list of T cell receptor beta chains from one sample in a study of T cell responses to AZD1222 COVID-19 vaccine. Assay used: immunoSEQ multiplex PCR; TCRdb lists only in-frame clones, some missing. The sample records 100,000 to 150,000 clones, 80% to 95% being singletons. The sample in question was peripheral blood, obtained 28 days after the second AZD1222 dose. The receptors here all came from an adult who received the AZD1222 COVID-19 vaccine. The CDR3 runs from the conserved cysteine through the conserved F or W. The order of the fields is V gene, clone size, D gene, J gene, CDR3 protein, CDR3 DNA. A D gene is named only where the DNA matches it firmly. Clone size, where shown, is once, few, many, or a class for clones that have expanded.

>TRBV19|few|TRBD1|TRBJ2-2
CASSRLPGGTGLNTGELFF
TGTGCCAGTAGTAGACTCCCGGGCGGGACAGGGTTGAACACCGGGGAGCTGTTTTTT
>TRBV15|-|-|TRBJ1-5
CATSRQNQPQHF
TGTGCCACCAGCAGACAGAATCAGCCCCAGCATTTT
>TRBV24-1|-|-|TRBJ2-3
CATGGTNTDTQYF
TGTGCCACCGGGGGGACAAACACAGATACGCAGTATTTT
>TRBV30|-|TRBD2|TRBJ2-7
CAWSRSGGPGEQYF
TGTGCCTGGAGCCGAAGCGGGGGGCCGGGAGAGCAGTACTTC
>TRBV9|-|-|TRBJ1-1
CASSVYHNTEAFF
TGTGCCAGCAGCGTCTACCATAACACTGAAGCTTTCTTT
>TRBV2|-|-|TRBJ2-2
CASSERGPYTGELFF
TGTGCCAGCAGTGAGAGGGGACCCTACACCGGGGAGCTGTTTTTT
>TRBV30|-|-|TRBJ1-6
CAWSVGPPGGSYNSPLHF
TGTGCCTGGAGTGTTGGTCCCCCGGGGGGTTCCTATAATTCACCCCTCCACTTT
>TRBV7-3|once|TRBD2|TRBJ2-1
CASSSPGTSSYNEQFF
TGTGCCAGCAGCTCTCCCGGGACTAGCTCCTACAATGAGCAGTTCTTC
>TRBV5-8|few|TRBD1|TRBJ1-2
CASSRTGGLEGYTF
TGTGCCAGCAGCAGGACAGGGGGCTTGGAGGGCTACACCTTC
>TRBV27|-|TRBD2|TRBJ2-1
CASSSALAGLYNEQFF
TGTGCCAGCAGTTCAGCCCTAGCGGGACTCTACAATGAGCAGTTCTTC
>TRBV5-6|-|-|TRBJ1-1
CASSLGIGNTEAFF
TGTGCCAGCAGCCTGGGTATAGGGAACACTGAAGCTTTCTTT
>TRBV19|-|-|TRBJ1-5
CASSIDLFDRRRINQPQHF
TGTGCCAGTAGTATAGATCTATTTGACCGCCGACGAATCAATCAGCCCCAGCATTTT
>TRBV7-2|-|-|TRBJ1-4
CASSLVSREEKLFF
TGTGCCAGCAGCTTAGTTTCCAGGGAGGAAAAACTGTTTTTT
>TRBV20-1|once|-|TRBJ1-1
CSASIPSARNTEAFF
TGCAGTGCTAGTATCCCCTCAGCTAGGAACACTGAAGCTTTCTTT
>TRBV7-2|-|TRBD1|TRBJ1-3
CASSQTGGSGNTIYF
TGTGCCAGCAGCCAAACAGGGGGCTCTGGAAACACCATATATTTT
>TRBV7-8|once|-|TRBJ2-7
CASSLGDEQYF
TGTGCCAGCAGCCTCGGGGACGAGCAGTACTTC
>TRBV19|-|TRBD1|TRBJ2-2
CASSGTGSRAGELFF
TGTGCCAGTAGTGGGACAGGGTCAAGAGCCGGGGAGCTGTTTTTT
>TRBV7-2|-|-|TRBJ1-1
CASSLVGGVDEAFF
TGTGCCAGCAGCTTAGTGGGAGGGGTGGATGAAGCTTTCTTT
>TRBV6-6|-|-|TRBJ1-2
CASSRGANYGYTF
TGTGCCAGCAGTCGAGGCGCTAACTATGGCTACACCTTC
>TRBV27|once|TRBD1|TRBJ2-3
CASSWTGDFPDTQYF
TGTGCCAGCAGCTGGACAGGGGATTTCCCAGATACGCAGTATTTT
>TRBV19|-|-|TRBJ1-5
CASIKDPGNQPQHF
TGTGCCAGTATCAAGGACCCAGGCAATCAGCCCCAGCATTTT
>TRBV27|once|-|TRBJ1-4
CASRTSTNEKLFF
TGTGCCAGCAGGACAAGTACTAATGAAAAACTGTTTTTT
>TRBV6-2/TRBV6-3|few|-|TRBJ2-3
CASSTQQRGTDTQYF
TGTGCCAGCAGCACCCAACAGCGGGGCACAGATACGCAGTATTTT
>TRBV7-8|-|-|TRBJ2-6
CASTKEAPFTSGANVLTF
TGTGCCAGCACCAAGGAGGCTCCCTTCACCTCTGGGGCCAACGTCCTGACTTTC
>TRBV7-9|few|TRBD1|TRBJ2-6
CASSRQGAAGANVLTF
TGTGCCAGCAGCCGACAGGGGGCCGCTGGGGCCAACGTCCTGACTTTC
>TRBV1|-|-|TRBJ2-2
CTSSQDTCDESGELFF
TGCACCAGCAGCCAAGATACATGTGATGAATCCGGGGAGCTGTTTTTT
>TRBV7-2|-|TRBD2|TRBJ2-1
CASSLVLAGAREQFF
TGTGCCAGCAGCTTAGTTCTAGCGGGAGCTCGAGAGCAGTTCTTC
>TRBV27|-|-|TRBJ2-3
CASSSQSSRADTQYF
TGTGCCAGCAGTTCCCAATCATCCAGGGCAGATACGCAGTATTTT
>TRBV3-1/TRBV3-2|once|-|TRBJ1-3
CASSRDTGNTIYF
TGTGCCAGCAGCCGAGATACTGGAAACACCATATATTTT
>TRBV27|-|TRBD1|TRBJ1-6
CASSLGLRDRRWGSPLHF
TGTGCCAGCAGTTTAGGGCTCCGGGACAGAAGGTGGGGTTCACCCCTCCACTTT
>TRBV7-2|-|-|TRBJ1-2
CASSSDLGGYTF
TGTGCCAGCAGCTCCGATTTGGGTGGCTACACCTTC
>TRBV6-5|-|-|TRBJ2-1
CASSYAAEQFF
TGTGCCAGCAGTTACGCGGCGGAGCAGTTCTTC
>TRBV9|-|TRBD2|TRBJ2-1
CASSAHNSGTSKQFF
TGTGCCAGCAGCGCTCACAACTCCGGGACTAGCAAGCAGTTCTTC
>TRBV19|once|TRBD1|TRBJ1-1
CASRDRAMNTEAFF
TGTGCCAGTAGGGACAGGGCCATGAACACTGAAGCTTTCTTT
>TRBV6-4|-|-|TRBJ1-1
CASSDSSTEAFF
TGTGCCAGCAGTGACTCCTCTACTGAAGCTTTCTTT
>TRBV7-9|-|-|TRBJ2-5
CASSLGLGTQETQYF
TGTGCCAGCAGCTTAGGGCTAGGGACCCAAGAGACCCAGTACTTC
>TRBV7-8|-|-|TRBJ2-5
CASSPAANSRGETQYF
TGTGCCAGCAGCCCGGCGGCGAATTCGCGCGGGGAGACCCAGTACTTC
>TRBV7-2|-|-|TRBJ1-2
CASSPGNYGYTF
TGTGCCAGCAGCCCAGGGAACTATGGCTACACCTTC
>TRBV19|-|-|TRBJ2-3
CASSVQERGTQYF
TGTGCCAGTAGTGTCCAGGAAAGGGGTACGCAGTATTTT
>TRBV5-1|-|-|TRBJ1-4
CASSSREPNEKLFF
TGCGCCAGCAGCTCCAGGGAGCCTAATGAAAAACTGTTTTTT
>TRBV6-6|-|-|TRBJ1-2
CASSYGTIPGYTF
TGTGCCAGCAGTTACGGGACCATCCCTGGCTACACCTTC
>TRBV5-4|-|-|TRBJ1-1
CASSWGGRDTEAFF
TGTGCCAGCAGCTGGGGGGGGCGAGACACTGAAGCTTTCTTT
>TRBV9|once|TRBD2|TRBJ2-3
CASSTGVAGGNTDTQYF
TGTGCCAGCAGCACTGGAGTAGCGGGAGGGAACACAGATACGCAGTATTTT
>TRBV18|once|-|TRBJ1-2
CASSITKEGYGYTF
TGTGCCAGCTCAATTACAAAGGAAGGGTATGGCTACACCTTC
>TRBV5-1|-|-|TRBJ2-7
CASSLMGYEQYF
TGCGCCAGCAGCTTGATGGGGTACGAGCAGTACTTC
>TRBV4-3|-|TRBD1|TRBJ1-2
CASSQALDRDGYTF
TGCGCCAGCAGCCAGGCCCTGGACAGGGATGGCTACACCTTC
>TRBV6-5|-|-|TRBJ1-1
CASSYSRGSTEAFF
TGTGCCAGCAGTTACTCGAGGGGAAGCACTGAAGCTTTCTTT
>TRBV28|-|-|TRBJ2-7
CASRDSGLGVEQYF
TGTGCCAGCAGAGACTCGGGTTTGGGGGTCGAGCAGTACTTC
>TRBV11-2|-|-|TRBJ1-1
CASSFGENTEAFF
TGTGCCAGCAGCTTTGGTGAGAACACTGAAGCTTTCTTT
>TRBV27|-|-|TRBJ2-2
CASSPQITGELFF
TGTGCCAGCAGTCCTCAGATCACCGGGGAGCTGTTTTTT
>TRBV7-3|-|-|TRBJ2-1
CASSLAPAGSSYNEQFF
TGTGCCAGCAGCTTAGCCCCCGCAGGGAGCTCCTACAATGAGCAGTTCTTC
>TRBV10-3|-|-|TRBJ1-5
CAISVQGNNQPQHF
TGTGCCATCAGTGTTCAGGGTAATAATCAGCCCCAGCATTTT